These T cell receptor beta chains were read from a single sample in a study of long-term antiretroviral therapy in people with HIV. The protocol was immunoSEQ multiplex PCR, while the TCRdb copy is restricted to in-frame clones and leaves out a portion. Among about 20,000 clones listed, 80% to 95% were seen once. Sequences were derived from unsorted PBMCs, sampled 4.4 years after starting antiretroviral therapy. These TCRs come from a woman in her forties or fifties with HIV. CDR3s include the opening cysteine and the closing phenylalanine or tryptophan. Each record gives: clone size, V gene, CDR3 length, J gene, D gene, CDR3 DNA, CDR3 protein. A D gene is named only where the DNA matches it firmly. Where a row states a size, it is once, few, many or the class of an expanded clone; other rows omit it.

-	TRBV10-3	15	TRBJ2-2	TRBD2	TGTGCCATCGCTCGGGCGGGGGGGCTGCACGGGGAGCTGTTTTTT	CAIARAGGLHGELFF
-	TRBV2	14	TRBJ2-1	-	TGTGCCAGCAGTGCTCGGGGGACCAACAATGAGCAGTTCTTC	CASSARGTNNEQFF
-	TRBV18	16	TRBJ1-2	-	TGTGCCAGCTCACCAGAAGGGCCCGGAGCTAACTATGGCTACACCTTC	CASSPEGPGANYGYTF
once	TRBV27	16	TRBJ2-1	TRBD1	TGTGCCAGCAGACCACCTCGGACAGGGGCTATGAATGAGCAGTTCTTC	CASRPPRTGAMNEQFF
-	TRBV7-2	14	TRBJ2-7	-	TGTGCCAGCAACCAAGGGGGAACGGTCTACGAGCAGTACTTC	CASNQGGTVYEQYF
-	TRBV5-1	13	TRBJ1-4	-	TGCGCCAGCAGCTTCGGTGGGGGGGAAAAACTGTTTTTT	CASSFGGGEKLFF
-	TRBV7-9	14	TRBJ1-3	-	TGTGCCAGCAGCTTTCAGGACTCTGGAAACACCATATATTTT	CASSFQDSGNTIYF
-	TRBV4-2	15	TRBJ1-2	TRBD1	TGTGCCAGCTACCTTTCCGGGACAGGGGACTATGGCTACACCTTC	CASYLSGTGDYGYTF
-	TRBV5-1	14	TRBJ2-5	-	TGCGCCAGCAGCCCCGGGTCTGGGGGAGAGACCCAGTACTTC	CASSPGSGGETQYF
-	TRBV19	13	TRBJ2-1	-	TGTGCCAGTAGTATAAGTACCTACAATGAGCAGTTCTTC	CASSISTYNEQFF
-	TRBV6-5	14	TRBJ1-5	-	TGTGCCAGCAGGATTGCGGGTAGCAATCAGCCCCAGCATTTT	CASRIAGSNQPQHF
-	TRBV4-1	20	TRBJ1-6	TRBD1	TGCGCCAGCAGCCAAGTCTCGGCACCGTACAGGGGCTCCTATAATTCACCCCTCCACTTT	CASSQVSAPYRGSYNSPLHF
-	TRBV9	17	TRBJ2-2	TRBD1	TGTGCCAGCAGCCTAAGTCCAGGGGGCTCGGACACCGGGGAGCTGTTTTTT	CASSLSPGGSDTGELFF
-	TRBV9	17	TRBJ2-3	-	TGTGCCAGCAGCCCGAGAGGAGGGGGGGCCATGGCAGATACGCAGTATTTT	CASSPRGGGAMADTQYF
-	TRBV4-2	13	TRBJ1-1	-	TGTGCCAGCAGCCAAGGGCCCGGTACTGAAGCTTTCTTT	CASSQGPGTEAFF
-	TRBV10-2	15	TRBJ1-5	TRBD1	TGCGCCAGCAGTCCGGACAGGGAGATAAATCAGCCCCAGCATTTT	CASSPDREINQPQHF
-	TRBV5-4	13	TRBJ1-1	-	TGTGCCAGCAGCGTCGGCCTGAACACTGAAGCTTTCTTT	CASSVGLNTEAFF
-	TRBV5-6	15	TRBJ2-3	TRBD1	TGTGCCAGCAGCTTCGGGACAGGGGCCACAGATACGCAGTATTTT	CASSFGTGATDTQYF
-	TRBV10-1	15	TRBJ1-1	TRBD1	TGCGCCAGCAGTGAGCCGGGACAGGGGGCGACTGAAGCTTTCTTT	CASSEPGQGATEAFF
-	TRBV7-3	14	TRBJ2-7	-	TGTGCCAGCAGCTTAAGGCAGGGTCCCTACGAGCAGTACTTC	CASSLRQGPYEQYF
-	TRBV2	12	TRBJ1-2	-	TGTGCCAGCAGTGAACCAGGCGGCGGCTACACCTTC	CASSEPGGGYTF
-	TRBV27	11	TRBJ1-1	-	TGTGCCAGCAGTTTAAAAGGAGAAGCTTTCTTT	CASSLKGEAFF
-	TRBV29-1	15	TRBJ2-6	-	TGCAGCGTTATGCCGGACTACTCTGGGGCCAACGTCCTGACTTTC	CSVMPDYSGANVLTF
-	TRBV6-5	13	TRBJ1-5	-	TGTGCCAGCAGAGACGGGTTTAATCAGCCCCAGCATTTT	CASRDGFNQPQHF
-	TRBV7-9	19	TRBJ1-2	-	TGTGCCAGCAGCCCGAGTCGATTCCGCCCCCTCCTTCTAAACTATGGCTACACCTTC	CASSPSRFRPLLLNYGYTF
-	TRBV7-2	13	TRBJ2-7	-	TGTGCCAGCAGCCCTCGGGTCGACTACGAGCAGTACTTC	CASSPRVDYEQYF
-	TRBV19	13	TRBJ2-7	-	TGTGCCAGTAGTATCGGACTCTTCTACGAGCAGTACTTC	CASSIGLFYEQYF
-	TRBV5-1	14	TRBJ2-5	-	TGCGCCAGCAGCTCGGACAGCCTAGGGGAGACCCAGTACTTC	CASSSDSLGETQYF
-	TRBV19	15	TRBJ2-5	TRBD1	TGTGCCAGTAGTACGCAGGACAGGGACCAAGAGACCCAGTACTTC	CASSTQDRDQETQYF
-	TRBV18	12	TRBJ1-1	-	TGTGCCAGCTCAAGGAGGGACACTGAAGCTTTCTTT	CASSRRDTEAFF
few	TRBV27	15	TRBJ2-7	-	TGTGCCAGCAGACCTTTAGCGGAGGCCCTTCGAATGGCGTACTTC	CASRPLAEALRMAYF
-	TRBV13	16	TRBJ2-1	-	TGTGCCAGCAGCTTAGGAGGGGTCCAAGCCTACAATGAGCAGTTCTTC	CASSLGGVQAYNEQFF
-	TRBV19	12	TRBJ1-1	-	TGTGCCAGTCGGGAGCAGAACACTGAAGCTTTCTTT	CASREQNTEAFF
-	TRBV6-4	13	TRBJ1-1	-	TGTGCCAGCAGTGTAAACCGGAACACTGAAGCTTTCTTT	CASSVNRNTEAFF
-	TRBV4-1	14	TRBJ2-3	-	TGCGCCAGCAGCCAAGCGGGGGGCACGTATACGCAGTATTTT	CASSQAGGTYTQYF
once	TRBV5-6	14	TRBJ1-2	-	TGTGCCAGCAGTTACAGGCCACCGAACTATGGCTACACCTTC	CASSYRPPNYGYTF
-	TRBV27	15	TRBJ1-6	-	TGTGCCAGCAGTTCTGACAGGTCTTATAATTCACCCCTCCACTTT	CASSSDRSYNSPLHF
-	TRBV7-8	15	TRBJ1-2	TRBD1	TGTGCCAGCAGCGAAACCGGGACAGGGCACTATGGCTACACCTTC	CASSETGTGHYGYTF
-	TRBV29-1	15	TRBJ1-5	TRBD1	TGCAGCGTTGAAGTAGACAGGGGAGGCAATCAGCCCCAGCATTTT	CSVEVDRGGNQPQHF
-	TRBV11-2	16	TRBJ2-7	TRBD1	TGTGCCAGCAGCGAATCCATGGGACAGGGCTCCTACGAGCAGTACTTC	CASSESMGQGSYEQYF
once	TRBV11-2	16	TRBJ1-2	TRBD1	TGTGCCAGCAGCTCTTTTTCCACGGACAGGGGGAATGGCTACACCTTC	CASSSFSTDRGNGYTF
once	TRBV13	14	TRBJ2-1	-	TGTGCCAGCAGCCACAGTCAGTCCTACAATGAGCAGTTCTTC	CASSHSQSYNEQFF
-	TRBV11-2	15	TRBJ1-1	-	TGTGCCAGCAGCTTAGATCGCTCCGGGGACACTGAAGCTTTCTTT	CASSLDRSGDTEAFF
-	TRBV10-3	19	TRBJ2-6	TRBD1	TGTGCCATCAGTGGCGGGACAGGGGCTGGTGCCTCTGGGGCCAACGTCCTGACTTTC	CAISGGTGAGASGANVLTF
-	TRBV7-2	17	TRBJ2-1	-	TGTGCCAGCAGCTTAGAATCGGGCAGATTCTCCTACAATGAGCAGTTCTTC	CASSLESGRFSYNEQFF
-	TRBV25-1	14	TRBJ1-6	-	TGTGCCAGCAGTGGTCGGGGGCTAGATTCACCCCTCCACTTT	CASSGRGLDSPLHF
-	TRBV4-1	13	TRBJ2-5	TRBD2	TGCGCCAGCAGTGGGCAGGGAGGGGAGACCCAGTACTTC	CASSGQGGETQYF
-	TRBV5-1	14	TRBJ2-1	TRBD2	TGCGCCAGCAGCTTGACTAGCGGGGTCGGGGAGCAGTTCTTC	CASSLTSGVGEQFF
-	TRBV2	14	TRBJ2-5	-	TGTGCCAGCAGTGAAGATAGCGGACAAGAGACCCAGTACTTC	CASSEDSGQETQYF
-	TRBV11-2	14	TRBJ1-1	-	TGTGCCAGCAGCTTAATTCGGGGTACCACTGAAGCTTTCTTT	CASSLIRGTTEAFF
-	TRBV10-3	18	TRBJ1-4	TRBD1	TGTGCCATCAGTCAGACAGGGGGCGGGCAACTAGCTAATGAAAAACTGTTTTTT	CAISQTGGGQLANEKLFF
-	TRBV20-1	11	TRBJ2-1	-	TGCAGTGCTAATCGGGGCAATGAGCAGTTCTTC	CSANRGNEQFF
-	TRBV10-3	15	TRBJ2-4	-	TGTGCCATCAGTGAGTCAGGGAGGGCCAAAAACATTCAGTACTTC	CAISESGRAKNIQYF
-	TRBV6-6	14	TRBJ2-2	-	TGTGCCAGCAGCCCCACTTCGAACACCGGGGAGCTGTTTTTT	CASSPTSNTGELFF